The rows below give T cell receptor beta chains drawn from one sample of a study of blood T cell repertoires in COVID-19. Sequencing used immunoSEQ multiplex PCR; TCRdb keeps in-frame clones, though not all of them. This sample has about 370,000 clones; more than 80% occur once, and the top ten carry around 3%. Sequenced: peripheral blood. Receptors were obtained from a woman aged 25 to 39 with COVID-19, enrolled during active disease. The CDR3 runs from the conserved cysteine through the conserved F or W. A D gene is named only where the DNA matches it firmly. Clone size appears in some rows only: once, few, many, or a class for an expanded clone.

TRBV5-6	TRBJ2-2	TRBD1	-	TGTGCCAGCAGCTTGGATGGGACAGGGGGTTATACCGGGGAGCTGTTTTTT	CASSLDGTGGYTGELFF
TRBV6-5	TRBJ1-1	TRBD1	-	TGTGCCAGCAGTTATCCAGGGGGGAACACTGAAGCTTTCTTT	CASSYPGGNTEAFF
TRBV7-2	TRBJ2-2	-	few	TGTGCCAGCAGCTTAGGCTCGGGGAGGACCGGGGAGCTGTTTTTT	CASSLGSGRTGELFF
TRBV19	TRBJ2-5	-	once	TGTGCCAGTAGTATGGGCTCGGGGGTACGGGAGACCCAGTACTTC	CASSMGSGVRETQYF
TRBV19	TRBJ1-3	-	-	TGTGCCAGTATGAAGGAGCCCTCTGGAAACACCATATATTTT	CASMKEPSGNTIYF
TRBV6-5	TRBJ1-2	-	-	TGTGCCAGCAGTTACTCCGCAGGGACAGGCTACACCTTC	CASSYSAGTGYTF
TRBV6-8	TRBJ2-1	-	-	TGTGCCAGCAGCCCCTCATCCCGGGGATACAATGAGCAGTTCTTC	CASSPSSRGYNEQFF
TRBV20-1	TRBJ2-7	TRBD1	once	TGCAGTGCTAGTAAATTCCCACGACAGGGATTGGATGACTACGAGCAGTACTTC	CSASKFPRQGLDDYEQYF
TRBV3-1/TRBV3-2	TRBJ1-5	-	-	TGTGCCAGCAGCCAAGAGCCCAGGGTGGGTCAGCCCCAGCATTTT	CASSQEPRVGQPQHF
TRBV5-6	TRBJ1-5	-	-	TGTGCCAGCAGCTTGATGGGGTACAGGGCTTTAGGTCAGCCCCAGCATTTT	CASSLMGYRALGQPQHF
TRBV5-1	TRBJ2-5	-	once	TGCGCCAGCAGCTTGCTCACAGAATCCCAAGAGACCCAGTACTTC	CASSLLTESQETQYF
TRBV19	TRBJ1-5	-	-	TGTGCCAGTAGTATCCCCACCAACTATGATCAGCCCCAGCATTTT	CASSIPTNYDQPQHF
TRBV7-8	TRBJ1-5	TRBD1	-	TGTGCCAGCAGCTTCGACAGGGGTGGCAATCAGCCCCAGCATTTT	CASSFDRGGNQPQHF
TRBV30	TRBJ1-3	-	-	TGTGCCTGGAGAATGGGGGGATCTGGAAACACCATATATTTT	CAWRMGGSGNTIYF
TRBV9	TRBJ2-7	TRBD2	-	TGTGCCAGCAGCAAAACTAGCGGGGGGCCGGGCGAGCAGTACTTC	CASSKTSGGPGEQYF
TRBV28	TRBJ1-2	-	-	TGTGCCAGCAGAGCCTTATTAGCTAACTATGGCTACACCTTC	CASRALLANYGYTF
TRBV10-3	TRBJ1-2	-	-	TGTGCCATCAGCGACCAGATGGAGGGTAACTATGGCTACACCTTC	CAISDQMEGNYGYTF
TRBV9	TRBJ1-2	-	once	TGTGCCAGCAGCGTGATCGGCGGGAGCTTCTATGGCTACACCTTC	CASSVIGGSFYGYTF
TRBV5-5	TRBJ1-2	TRBD1	-	TGTGCCAGCAGCTTAACATCGGACAGGATTAACTATGGCTACACCTTC	CASSLTSDRINYGYTF
TRBV7-8	TRBJ2-3	-	-	TGTGCCAGCATCGGGGGGCTGATTCTCACAGATACGCAGTATTTT	CASIGGLILTDTQYF
TRBV18	TRBJ2-3	-	-	TGTGCCAGCTCACCAGAGTACGGGGCAGATACGCAGTATTTT	CASSPEYGADTQYF
TRBV6-2/TRBV6-3	TRBJ1-2	-	-	TGTGCCAGCAGTTACCGCGTAATAGAGGGCTACACCTTC	CASSYRVIEGYTF
TRBV27	TRBJ2-2	-	-	TGTGCCAGCAGTAGGGAGGGGGTCAAGAACACCGGGGAGCTGTTTTTT	CASSREGVKNTGELFF
TRBV14	TRBJ1-1	-	-	TGTGCCAGCAGCCAATGGGCGAACACTGAAGCTTTCTTT	CASSQWANTEAFF
TRBV2	TRBJ2-7	TRBD2	-	TGTGCCAGCAGTGAAGCGCGGGGGAGTCTAGCGGGGCCAGCCTACGAGCAGTACTTC	CASSEARGSLAGPAYEQYF
TRBV27	TRBJ2-1	-	-	TGTGCCAGCAGAGACCTCCCGGGGACTGAGATTACGGTCTTC	CASRDLPGTEITVF
TRBV10-3	TRBJ2-3	TRBD2	-	TGTGCCATCGGCCGACTAGCGGGGAGGATCGCTAGCACAGATACGCAGTATTTT	CAIGRLAGRIASTDTQYF
TRBV7-2	TRBJ2-1	TRBD2	-	TGTGCCAGCAGCTTAAGGGGGGGTACTAGCGGGAGTATATACAATGAGCAGTTCTTC	CASSLRGGTSGSIYNEQFF
TRBV28	TRBJ1-4	-	once	TGTGCCAGCAGGATGACAGCCTACTCAACTAATGAAAAACTGTTTTTT	CASRMTAYSTNEKLFF
TRBV11-2	TRBJ1-2	TRBD1	-	TGTGCCAGCAGCTACCCCCAGGAGACAGGGGGCGCGATTGGCTACACCTTC	CASSYPQETGGAIGYTF
TRBV21-1	TRBJ2-3	-	-	TGTGCCAGCAGCAAAGCCTCCCCTGGGCAGGGTCCAGCCGCTGAACCCACAGATACGCAGTATTTT	CASSKASPGQGPAAEPTDTQYF
TRBV13	TRBJ2-3	TRBD2	-	TGTGCCAGCAGCGACGGACTAGCGAAGGGAGATACGCAGTATTTT	CASSDGLAKGDTQYF
TRBV19	TRBJ1-5	-	-	TGTGCCAGTAGTATATCCGGTCTTAGCAATCAGCCCCAGCATTTT	CASSISGLSNQPQHF
TRBV19	TRBJ2-6	TRBD1	-	TGTGCCAGCCTCCTTACAGGGGCTGGGGCCAACGTCCTGACTTTC	CASLLTGAGANVLTF
TRBV27	TRBJ2-5	TRBD2	-	TGTGCCAGCAGTTTATCTAGCGGGCCGGAGACCCAGTACTTC	CASSLSSGPETQYF
TRBV7-8	TRBJ2-5	TRBD2	-	TGTGCCAGCAGCTCCGGGACTAACCCAGAGACCCAGTACTTC	CASSSGTNPETQYF
TRBV3-1/TRBV3-2	TRBJ2-1	TRBD2	once	TGTGCCAGCAGCCAAGCGGGCGGGGGGTTCAAGCTGGGGCAGTTCTTC	CASSQAGGGFKLGQFF
TRBV19	TRBJ2-3	TRBD2	-	TGTGCCAGTAGTCCCGAACCCGGGACTAGCGGGGGCTCAGTTTGGCCCACAGATACGCAGTATTTT	CASSPEPGTSGGSVWPTDTQYF
TRBV10-1	TRBJ2-1	TRBD2	-	TGCGCCAGCAGCCCTGCTAGCGGGAGGCCCGTAAACTATGAGCAGTTCTTC	CASSPASGRPVNYEQFF
TRBV7-2	TRBJ1-5	-	-	TGTGCCAGCAGCTTAGCGGGGGGGAATCAGCCCCAGCATTTT	CASSLAGGNQPQHF
TRBV10-1	TRBJ2-3	TRBD2	-	TGCGCCAGCAGTGATGAGCGGGGGGTCAGCACAGATACGCAGTATTTT	CASSDERGVSTDTQYF
TRBV5-1	TRBJ2-3	-	-	TGCGCCAGCAGCACCAATTGGGCCCCCACAGATACGCAGTATTTT	CASSTNWAPTDTQYF
TRBV4-2	TRBJ1-5	-	-	TGTGCCAGCAGCCAAGGGGGAGGGGGTCAGCCCCAGCATTTT	CASSQGGGGQPQHF
TRBV10-2	TRBJ2-5	-	-	TGCGCCAGCAGTGAACGGCGGGAGACCCAGTACTTC	CASSERRETQYF
TRBV9	TRBJ2-5	TRBD2	-	TGTGCCAGCAGCGTAGCTACGGTGGCTAGCGGACAAGAGACCCAGTACTTC	CASSVATVASGQETQYF
TRBV4-1	TRBJ2-3	TRBD2	-	TGCGCCAGCAGCCAACGTCGCACTAGCGGGGGGCCAGATACGCAGTATTTT	CASSQRRTSGGPDTQYF
TRBV2	TRBJ1-5	-	-	TGTGCCAGCAGTCGATTGGGGGGAGGGAGCAATCAGCCCCAGCATTTT	CASSRLGGGSNQPQHF
TRBV11-3	TRBJ2-5	TRBD2	-	TGTGCCAGCACCTGGGGGGAGGGCGAGACCCAGTACTTC	CASTWGEGETQYF
TRBV7-2	TRBJ1-3	-	-	TGTGCCAGCAGCTTAGGGGCAGGGGTAGGAAACACCATATATTTT	CASSLGAGVGNTIYF
TRBV28	TRBJ1-5	-	-	TGTGCCAGCAGTGGCGGGGACAGCAATCAGCCCCAGCATTTT	CASSGGDSNQPQHF
TRBV4-3	TRBJ2-5	-	-	TGCGCCAGCAGCCAAGATTCAGGGGTGAGGGAGACCCAGTACTTC	CASSQDSGVRETQYF
TRBV19	TRBJ2-1	TRBD2	-	TGTGCCAGTAGTATCCTACTAGCGGGAGGGCGGAATGAGCAGTTCTTC	CASSILLAGGRNEQFF
TRBV4-3	TRBJ1-1	TRBD1	-	TGCGCCAGCAGCCCGGCCTGGACAGGGGACACTGAAGCTTTCTTT	CASSPAWTGDTEAFF